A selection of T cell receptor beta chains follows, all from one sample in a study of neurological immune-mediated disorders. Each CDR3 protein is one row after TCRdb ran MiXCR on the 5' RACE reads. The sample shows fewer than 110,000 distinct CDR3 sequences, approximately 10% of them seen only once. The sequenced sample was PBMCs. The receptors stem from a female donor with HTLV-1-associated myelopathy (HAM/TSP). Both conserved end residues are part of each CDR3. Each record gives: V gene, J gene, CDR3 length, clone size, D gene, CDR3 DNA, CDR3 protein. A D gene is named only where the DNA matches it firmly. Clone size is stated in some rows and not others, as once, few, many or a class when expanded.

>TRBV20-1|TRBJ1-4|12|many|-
TGCAGTGCTCTAGAAAATAGCGGAAAACTGTTTTTT
CSALENSGKLFF
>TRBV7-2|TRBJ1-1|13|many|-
TGTGCCAGCGGCGGACAGAGGAACACTGAAGCTTTCTTT
CASGGQRNTEAFF
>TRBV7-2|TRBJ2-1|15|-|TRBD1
TGTGCCAGCACCCCTACAGGGGATACTTGCAATGAGCAGTTCTTC
CASTPTGDTCNEQFF
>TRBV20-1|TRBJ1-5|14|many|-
TGCAGTGCTAGGGTCAACGGCCTCAATCAGCCCCAGCATTTT
CSARVNGLNQPQHF
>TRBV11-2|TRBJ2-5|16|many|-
TGTGCCAGCAGCCATCTCCAGGAGCAGGAACAAGAGACCCAGTACTTC
CASSHLQEQEQETQYF
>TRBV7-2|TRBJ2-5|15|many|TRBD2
TGTGCCAGCAGCTCACGGACTAGAGGCTCGGAGACCCAGTACTTC
CASSSRTRGSETQYF
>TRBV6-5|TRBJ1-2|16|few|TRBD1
TGTGCCAGCAGTAACTCACCGGGACAGGGAGTGGGGGGCTACACCTTC
CASSNSPGQGVGGYTF
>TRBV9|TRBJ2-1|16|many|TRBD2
TGTGCCAGCAGCGTAGCGGCTAGCGGGGGGGCAAATGAGCAGTTCTTC
CASSVAASGGANEQFF
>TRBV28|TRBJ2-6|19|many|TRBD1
TGTGCCAGCAGTCCGCGCCCTTGGACAGGGAGATCCGGGGCCAACGTCCTGACTTTC
CASSPRPWTGRSGANVLTF
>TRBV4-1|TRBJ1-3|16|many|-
TGCGCCAGCAGCCAAGATGTGCGGGGTCAAGGCGACACCATATATTTT
CASSQDVRGQGDTIYF
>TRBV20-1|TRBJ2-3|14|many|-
TGCAGTGCTAGATTGGCGGGGGCAACAGATACGCAGTATTTT
CSARLAGATDTQYF
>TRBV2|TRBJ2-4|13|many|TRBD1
TGTGCCAGCAGCCCCGGGACAGAAAACATTCAGTACTTC
CASSPGTENIQYF
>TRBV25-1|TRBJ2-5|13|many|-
TGTGCCAGCAGCCCTACAGGGCTCGAGACCCAGTACTTC
CASSPTGLETQYF
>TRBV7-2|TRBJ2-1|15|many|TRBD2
TGTGCCAGCAGCTTAAACGGGGGGGCGGTCAATGAGCAGTTCTTC
CASSLNGGAVNEQFF
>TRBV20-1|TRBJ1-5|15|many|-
TGCAGTGCTAGAGACGCAGGACAGAATAATCAGCCCCAGCATTTT
CSARDAGQNNQPQHF
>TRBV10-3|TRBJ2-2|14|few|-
TGTGCCATCAGTATCGGGCCGAACACCGGGGAGCTGTTTTTT
CAISIGPNTGELFF
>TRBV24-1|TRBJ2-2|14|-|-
TGTGCCACCGGGGGCGAAGGGAACACCGGGGAGCTGTTTTTT
CATGGEGNTGELFF
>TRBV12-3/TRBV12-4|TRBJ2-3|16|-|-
TGTGCCAGCAGTTTTCTGTCGGGTCTAGGCACAGATACGCAGTATTTT
CASSFLSGLGTDTQYF
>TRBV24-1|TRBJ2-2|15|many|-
TGTGCCACCAGTCCTGAGGGGGTTTACACCGGGGAGCTGTTTTTT
CATSPEGVYTGELFF
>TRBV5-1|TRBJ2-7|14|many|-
TGCGCCAGCAGCTCCGAGGACAGAACTTACGAGCAGTACTTC
CASSSEDRTYEQYF
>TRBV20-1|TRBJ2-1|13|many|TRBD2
TGCAGTGCTAGAACTAGCGGAGGGTATGAGCAGTTCTTC
CSARTSGGYEQFF
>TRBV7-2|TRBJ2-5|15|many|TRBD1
TGTGCCAGCAGCCGGGGACAGGTAGCGGAAGAGACCCAGTACTTC
CASSRGQVAEETQYF
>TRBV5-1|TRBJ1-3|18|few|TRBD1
TGCGCCAGCAGTACGGACAGGGGACTCCTCTCCTCTGGAAACACCATATATTTT
CASSTDRGLLSSGNTIYF
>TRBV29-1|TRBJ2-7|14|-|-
TGCAGCGCTGTCGAGGGGCCCTACTCCTACGAGCAGTACTTC
CSAVEGPYSYEQYF
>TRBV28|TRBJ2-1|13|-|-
TGTGCCAGCAGCGGTGCATCATTCTATGAGCAGTTCTTC
CASSGASFYEQFF
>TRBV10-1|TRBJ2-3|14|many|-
TGCGCCAGCAGTGAGTGGCCGCGAGGAGATACGCAGTATTTT
CASSEWPRGDTQYF
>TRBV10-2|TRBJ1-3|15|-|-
TGCGCCAGCAGTGATGGAACCCCTCCTGGAAACACCACATATTTT
CASSDGTPPGNTTYF
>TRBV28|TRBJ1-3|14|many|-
TGTGCCAGCAGTACAGGGTTCTCTGGAAACACCATATATTTT
CASSTGFSGNTIYF
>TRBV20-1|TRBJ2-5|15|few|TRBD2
TGCAGTGCTAGGGAAGCTAGCGGGGGGCCAGAGACCCAGTACTTC
CSAREASGGPETQYF
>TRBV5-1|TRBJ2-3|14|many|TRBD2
TGCGCCAGCAGCCGGACTAGCGGGGGGAATACGCAGTATTTT
CASSRTSGGNTQYF
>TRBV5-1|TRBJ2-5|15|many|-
TGCGCCAGCAGCGTCGGGGACCCGGGACAAGAGACCCAGTACTTC
CASSVGDPGQETQYF
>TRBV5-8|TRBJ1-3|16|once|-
TGTGCCAGCAGCTGGACCCAGCCAGTGGCTGGAAACACCAGATATTTT
CASSWTQPVAGNTRYF
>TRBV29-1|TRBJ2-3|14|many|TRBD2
TGCAGCGTTCTGCGGGGGGGCCTGGGAGATACGCAGTATTTT
CSVLRGGLGDTQYF
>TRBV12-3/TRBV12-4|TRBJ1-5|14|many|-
TGTGCCAGCACCATGGGGAATAGCAATCAGCCCCAGCATTTT
CASTMGNSNQPQHF
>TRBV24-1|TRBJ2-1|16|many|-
TGTGCCACCAGTGATCCGACACAGGGTTCCTACAATGAGCAGTTCTTC
CATSDPTQGSYNEQFF
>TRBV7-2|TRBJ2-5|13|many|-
TGTGCCAGCAGCTTAGAAAATCAAGAGACCCAGTACTTC
CASSLENQETQYF
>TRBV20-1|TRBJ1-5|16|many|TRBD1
TGCAGTGCTAGAGATGTCCAGGGGGCACGCAATCAGCCCCAGCATTTT
CSARDVQGARNQPQHF
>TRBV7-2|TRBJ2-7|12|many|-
TGTGCCAGCAGCTTATGGTCCTACGAGCAGTACTTC
CASSLWSYEQYF
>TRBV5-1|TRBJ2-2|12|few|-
TGCGCCAGCAGCTTGGCCGGAGGGGAGCTGTTTTTT
CASSLAGGELFF
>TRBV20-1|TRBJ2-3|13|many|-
TGCAGTGCCCGGACTGGGAACACGGATACGCAGTATTTT
CSARTGNTDTQYF
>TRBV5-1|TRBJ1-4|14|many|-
TGCGCCAGCAGCTTATCAGGGTGGGATGAAAAACTGTTTTTT
CASSLSGWDEKLFF
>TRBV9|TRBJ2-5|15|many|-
TGTGCCAGCAGCGTAGGGTCGCAGGGTGGTGAGACCCAGTACTTC
CASSVGSQGGETQYF
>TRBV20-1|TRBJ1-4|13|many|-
TGCAGTGCTAGAGAAGGGGCGGGTGAAAAACTGTTTTTT
CSAREGAGEKLFF